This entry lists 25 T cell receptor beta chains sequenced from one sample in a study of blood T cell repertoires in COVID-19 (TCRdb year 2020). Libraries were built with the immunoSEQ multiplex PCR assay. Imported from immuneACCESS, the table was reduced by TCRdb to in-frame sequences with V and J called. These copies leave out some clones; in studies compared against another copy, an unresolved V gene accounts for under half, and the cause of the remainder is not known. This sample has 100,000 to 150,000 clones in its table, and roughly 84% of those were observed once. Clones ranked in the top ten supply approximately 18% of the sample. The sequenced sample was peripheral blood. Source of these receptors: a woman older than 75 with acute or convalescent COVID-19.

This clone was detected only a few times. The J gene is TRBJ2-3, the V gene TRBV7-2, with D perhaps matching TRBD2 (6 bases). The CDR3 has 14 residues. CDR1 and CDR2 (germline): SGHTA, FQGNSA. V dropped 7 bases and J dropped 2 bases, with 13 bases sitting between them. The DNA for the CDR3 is TGTGCCAGCACCCGGAGGGGTGACACAGATACGCAGTATTTT. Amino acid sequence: CASTRRGDTDTQYF.

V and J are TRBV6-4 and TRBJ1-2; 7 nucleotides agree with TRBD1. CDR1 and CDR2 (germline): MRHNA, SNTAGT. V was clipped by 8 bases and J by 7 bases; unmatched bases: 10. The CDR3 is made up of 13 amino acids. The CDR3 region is CASRSTGLGGYTF. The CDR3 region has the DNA TGTGCCAGCCGCTCGACAGGGTTGGGTGGCTACACCTTC.

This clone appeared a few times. CDR3 in amino acids: CASSPRVTSNTEAFF. The CDR3 DNA reads as TGTGCCAGCAGCCCCCGGGTGACGTCGAACACTGAAGCTTTCTTT. V gene TRBV7-2 combines with J gene TRBJ1-1; D not resolved. The CDR3 extends over 15 amino acids. CDR1 SGHTA and CDR2 FQGNSA come from the germline V gene. The V end lost 5 bases, the J end lost 1 base, and 14 bases lay between the germline ends. Full variable domain (rest looked up from reference TRBV7-2 and TRBJ1-1): GAGVSQSPSNKVTEKGKDVELRCDPISGHTALYWYRQSLGQGLEFLIYFQGNSAPDKSGLPSDRFSAERTGGSVSTLTIQRTQQEDSAVYLCASSPRVTSNTEAFFGQGTRLTVV.

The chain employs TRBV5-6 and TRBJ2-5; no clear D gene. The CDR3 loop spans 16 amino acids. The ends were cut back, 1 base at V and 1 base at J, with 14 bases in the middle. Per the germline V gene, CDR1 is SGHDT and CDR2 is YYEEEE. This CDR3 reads CASSLSIERSQETQYF. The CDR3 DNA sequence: TGTGCCAGCAGCTTGTCCATCGAGAGGTCCCAAGAGACCCAGTACTTC.

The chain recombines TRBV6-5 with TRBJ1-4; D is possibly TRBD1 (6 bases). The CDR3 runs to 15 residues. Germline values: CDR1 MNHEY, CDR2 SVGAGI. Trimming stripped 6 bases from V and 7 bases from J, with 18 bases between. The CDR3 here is CASSYAGTRGEKLFF. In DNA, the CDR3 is TGTGCCAGCAGCTACGCCGGGACCAGGGGTGAAAAACTGTTTTTT.

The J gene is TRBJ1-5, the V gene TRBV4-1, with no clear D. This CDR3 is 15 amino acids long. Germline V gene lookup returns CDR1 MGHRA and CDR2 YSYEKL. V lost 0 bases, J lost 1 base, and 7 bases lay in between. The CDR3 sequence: CASSQDRSSNQPQHF. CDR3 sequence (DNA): TGCGCCAGCAGCCAAGACAGATCAAGCAATCAGCCCCAGCATTTT.

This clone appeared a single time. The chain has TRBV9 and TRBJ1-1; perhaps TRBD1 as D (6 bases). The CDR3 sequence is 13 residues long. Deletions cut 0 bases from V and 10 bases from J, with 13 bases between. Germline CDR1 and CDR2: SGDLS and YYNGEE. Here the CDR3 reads CASSVDGRGIAFF. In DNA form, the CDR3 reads TGTGCCAGCAGCGTAGATGGCAGGGGTATAGCTTTCTTT.

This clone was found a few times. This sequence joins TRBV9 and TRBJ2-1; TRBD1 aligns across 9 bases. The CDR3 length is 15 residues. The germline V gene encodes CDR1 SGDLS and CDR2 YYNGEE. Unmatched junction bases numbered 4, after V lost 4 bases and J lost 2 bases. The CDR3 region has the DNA TGTGCCAGCAGCCAGGGACAGGGCCCCTACAATGAGCAGTTCTTC. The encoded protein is CASSQGQGPYNEQFF. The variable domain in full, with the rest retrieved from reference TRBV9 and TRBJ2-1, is DSGVTQTPKHLITATGQRVTLRCSPRSGDLSVYWYQQSLDQGLQFLIQYYNGEERAKGNILERFSAQQFPDLHSELNLSSLELGDSALYFCASSQGQGPYNEQFFGPGTRLTVL.

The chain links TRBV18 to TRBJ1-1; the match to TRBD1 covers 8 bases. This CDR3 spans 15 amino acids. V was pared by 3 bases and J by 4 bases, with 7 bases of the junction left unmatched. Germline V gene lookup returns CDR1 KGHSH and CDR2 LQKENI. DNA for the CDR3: TGTGCCAGCTCACCGGGAGCGGACAGGGCCACTGAAGCTTTCTTT. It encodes CASSPGADRATEAFF.

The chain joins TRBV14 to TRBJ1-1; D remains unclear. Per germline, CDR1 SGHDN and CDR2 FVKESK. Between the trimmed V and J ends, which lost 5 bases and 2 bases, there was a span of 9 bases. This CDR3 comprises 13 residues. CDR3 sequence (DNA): TGTGCCAGCAGCAAAGGACTCAACACTGAAGCTTTCTTT. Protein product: CASSKGLNTEAFF.

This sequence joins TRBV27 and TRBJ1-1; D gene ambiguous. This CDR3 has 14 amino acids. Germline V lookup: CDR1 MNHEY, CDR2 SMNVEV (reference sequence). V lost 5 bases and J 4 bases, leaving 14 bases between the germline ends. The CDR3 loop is CASSGRMEGTEAFF. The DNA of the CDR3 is TGTGCCAGCAGTGGGAGGATGGAGGGCACTGAAGCTTTCTTT.

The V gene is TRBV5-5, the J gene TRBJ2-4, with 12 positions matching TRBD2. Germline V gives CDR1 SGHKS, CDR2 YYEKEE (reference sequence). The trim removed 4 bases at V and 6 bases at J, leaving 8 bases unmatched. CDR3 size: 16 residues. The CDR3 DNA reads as TGTGCCAGCAGCGGGGGACTAGCGGGTGTCTCAAACATTCAGTACTTC. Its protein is CASSGGLAGVSNIQYF.

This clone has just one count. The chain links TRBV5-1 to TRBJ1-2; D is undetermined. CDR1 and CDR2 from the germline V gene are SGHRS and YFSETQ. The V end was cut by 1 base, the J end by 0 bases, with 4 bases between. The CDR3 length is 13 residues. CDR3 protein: CASSLTANYGYTF. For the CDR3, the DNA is TGCGCCAGCAGCTTGACAGCTAACTATGGCTACACCTTC.

The chain's CDR3 is CASSNSGDTEAFF. In DNA, the CDR3 is TGTGCCAGCAGCAACTCCGGGGACACTGAAGCTTTCTTT. The chain couples TRBV7-2 to TRBJ1-1; no clear D gene. CDR1 is SGHTA, CDR2 FQGNSA, per germline. Trimming took off 5 bases at V and 3 bases at J, with 10 bases between the two ends. The CDR3 runs to 13 residues.

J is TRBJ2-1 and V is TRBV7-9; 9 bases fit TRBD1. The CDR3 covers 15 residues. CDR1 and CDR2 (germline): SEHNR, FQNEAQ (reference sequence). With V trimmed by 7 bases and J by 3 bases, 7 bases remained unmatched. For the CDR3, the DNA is TGTGCCAGCACCCCGGGACAGGGTGACTACAATGAGCAGTTCTTC. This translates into CASTPGQGDYNEQFF.

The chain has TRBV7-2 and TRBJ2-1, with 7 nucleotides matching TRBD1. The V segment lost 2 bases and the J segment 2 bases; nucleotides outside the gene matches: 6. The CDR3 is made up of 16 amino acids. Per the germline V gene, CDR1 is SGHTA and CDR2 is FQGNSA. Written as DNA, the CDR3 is TGTGCCAGCAGCTTAAGGCGACAGGGCCCCTACAATGAGCAGTTCTTC. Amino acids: CASSLRRQGPYNEQFF.

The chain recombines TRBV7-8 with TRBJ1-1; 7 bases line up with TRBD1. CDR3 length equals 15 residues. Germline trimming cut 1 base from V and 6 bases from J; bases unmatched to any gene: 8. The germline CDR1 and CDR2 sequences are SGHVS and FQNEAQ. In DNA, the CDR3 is TGTGCCAGCAGCTTAGGGACAGGAGGGATCTCTGAAGCTTTCTTT. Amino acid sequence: CASSLGTGGISEAFF.

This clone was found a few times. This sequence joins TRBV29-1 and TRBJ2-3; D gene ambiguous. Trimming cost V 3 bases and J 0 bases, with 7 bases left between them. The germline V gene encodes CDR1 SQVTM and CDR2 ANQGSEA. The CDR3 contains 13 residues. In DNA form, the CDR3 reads TGCAGCGTTGACTCGGAGAGCACAGATACGCAGTATTTT. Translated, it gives CSVDSESTDTQYF.

This CDR3 reads CASSPNRASGSFNEQFF. CDR3 nucleotide sequence: TGTGCCAGCTCACCTAACCGGGCTAGCGGGAGTTTTAATGAGCAGTTCTTC. The gene calls are TRBV18 and TRBJ2-1, with TRBD2 matching 10 bases. Germline V gene sequence: CDR1 KGHSH, CDR2 LQKENI. CDR3 length: 17 residues. J gave up 7 bases and V 3 bases, and 12 bases lay outside the gene matches. The full variable domain, with the rest looked up from reference TRBV18 and TRBJ2-1, is NAGVMQNPRHLVRRRGQEARLRCSPMKGHSHVYWYRQLPEEGLKFMVYLQKENIIDESGMPKERFSAEFPKEGPSILRIQQVVRGDSAAYFCASSPNRASGSFNEQFFGPGTRLTVL.

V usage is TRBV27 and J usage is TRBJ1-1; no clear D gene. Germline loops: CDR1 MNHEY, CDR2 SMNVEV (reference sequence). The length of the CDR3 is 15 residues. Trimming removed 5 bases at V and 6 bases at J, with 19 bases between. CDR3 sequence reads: CASSPSGSFDPEAFF. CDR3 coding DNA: TGTGCCAGCAGTCCAAGTGGCAGTTTTGATCCTGAAGCTTTCTTT.

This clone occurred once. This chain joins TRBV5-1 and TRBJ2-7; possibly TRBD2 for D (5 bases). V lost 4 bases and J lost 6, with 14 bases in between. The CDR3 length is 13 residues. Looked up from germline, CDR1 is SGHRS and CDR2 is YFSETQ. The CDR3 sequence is CASSLDSRGEQYF. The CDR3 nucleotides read TGCGCCAGCAGCCTGGACTCTCGTGGCGAGCAGTACTTC. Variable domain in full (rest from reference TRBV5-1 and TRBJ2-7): KAGVTQTPRYLIKTRGQQVTLSCSPISGHRSVSWYQQTPGQGLQFLFEYFSETQRNKGNFPGRFSGRQFSNSRSEMNVSTLELGDSALYLCASSLDSRGEQYFGPGTRLTVT.

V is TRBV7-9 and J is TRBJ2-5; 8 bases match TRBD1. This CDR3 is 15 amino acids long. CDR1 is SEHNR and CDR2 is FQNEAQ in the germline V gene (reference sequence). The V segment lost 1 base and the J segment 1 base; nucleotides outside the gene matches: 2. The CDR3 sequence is CASSLGTGFQETQYF. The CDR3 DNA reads TGTGCCAGCAGCTTAGGGACAGGGTTCCAAGAGACCCAGTACTTC.

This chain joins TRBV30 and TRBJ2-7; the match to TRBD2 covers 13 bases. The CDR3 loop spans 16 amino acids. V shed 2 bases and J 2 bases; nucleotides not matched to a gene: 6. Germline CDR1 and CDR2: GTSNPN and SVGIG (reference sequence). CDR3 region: CAWSTAGLAGTYEQYF. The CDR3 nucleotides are TGTGCCTGGAGTACCGCGGGACTAGCGGGGACCTACGAGCAGTACTTC.

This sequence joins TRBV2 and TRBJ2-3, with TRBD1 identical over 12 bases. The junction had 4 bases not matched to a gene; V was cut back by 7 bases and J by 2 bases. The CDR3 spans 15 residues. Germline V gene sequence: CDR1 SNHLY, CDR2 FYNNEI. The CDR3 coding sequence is TGTGCCAGCACCTGGGACAGGGGGCCCACAGATACGCAGTATTTT. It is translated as CASTWDRGPTDTQYF.

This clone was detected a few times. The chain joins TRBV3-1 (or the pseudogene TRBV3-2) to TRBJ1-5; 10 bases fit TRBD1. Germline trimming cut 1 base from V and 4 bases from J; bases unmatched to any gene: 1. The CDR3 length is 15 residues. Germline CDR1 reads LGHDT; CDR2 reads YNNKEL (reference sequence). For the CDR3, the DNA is TGTGCCAGCAGCCAAGGGACAGGGGGAAATCAGCCCCAGCATTTT. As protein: CASSQGTGGNQPQHF.